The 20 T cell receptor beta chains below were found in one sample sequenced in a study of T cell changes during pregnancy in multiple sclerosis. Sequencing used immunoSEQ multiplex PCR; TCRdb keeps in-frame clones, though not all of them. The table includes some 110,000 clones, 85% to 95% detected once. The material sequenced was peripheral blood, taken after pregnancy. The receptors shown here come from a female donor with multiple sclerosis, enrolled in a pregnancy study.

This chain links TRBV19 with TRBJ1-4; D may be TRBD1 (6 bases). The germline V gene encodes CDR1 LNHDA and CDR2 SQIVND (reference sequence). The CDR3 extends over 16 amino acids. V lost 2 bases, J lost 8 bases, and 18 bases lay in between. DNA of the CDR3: TGTGCCAGTAGTATATCCACAGGGATCCCCGGGGAAAAACTGTTTTTT. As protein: CASSISTGIPGEKLFF.

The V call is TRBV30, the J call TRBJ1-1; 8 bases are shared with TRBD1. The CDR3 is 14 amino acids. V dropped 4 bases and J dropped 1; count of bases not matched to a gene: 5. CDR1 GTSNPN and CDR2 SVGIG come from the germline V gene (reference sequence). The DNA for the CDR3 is TGTGCCTGGATCGCAGGGACAGGGAACACTGAAGCTTTCTTT. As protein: CAWIAGTGNTEAFF.

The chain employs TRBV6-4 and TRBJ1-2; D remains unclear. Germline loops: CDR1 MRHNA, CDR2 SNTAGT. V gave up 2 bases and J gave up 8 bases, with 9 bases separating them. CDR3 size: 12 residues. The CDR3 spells CASSDLIGGYTF. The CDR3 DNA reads TGTGCCAGCAGTGACCTCATTGGCGGCTACACCTTC.

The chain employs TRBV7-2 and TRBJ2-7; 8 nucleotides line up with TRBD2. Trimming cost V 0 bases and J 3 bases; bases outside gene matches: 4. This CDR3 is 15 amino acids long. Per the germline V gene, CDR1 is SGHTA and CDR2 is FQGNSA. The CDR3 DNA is TGTGCCAGCAGCTTAGCGTTACTAGCGGTCTACGAGCAGTACTTC. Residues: CASSLALLAVYEQYF.

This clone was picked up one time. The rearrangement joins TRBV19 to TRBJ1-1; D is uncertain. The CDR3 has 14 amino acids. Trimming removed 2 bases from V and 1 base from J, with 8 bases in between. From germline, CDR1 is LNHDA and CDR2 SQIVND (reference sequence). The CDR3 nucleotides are TGTGCCAGTAGTATAATTGCGAGGAACACTGAAGCTTTCTTT. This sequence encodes CASSIIARNTEAFF.

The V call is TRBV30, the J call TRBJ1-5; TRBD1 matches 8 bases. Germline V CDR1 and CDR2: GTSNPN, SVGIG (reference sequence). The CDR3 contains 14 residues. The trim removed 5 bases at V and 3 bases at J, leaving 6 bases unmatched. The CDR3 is CAWGQGSYNQPQHF. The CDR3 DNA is TGTGCCTGGGGACAGGGAAGTTACAATCAGCCCCAGCATTTT.

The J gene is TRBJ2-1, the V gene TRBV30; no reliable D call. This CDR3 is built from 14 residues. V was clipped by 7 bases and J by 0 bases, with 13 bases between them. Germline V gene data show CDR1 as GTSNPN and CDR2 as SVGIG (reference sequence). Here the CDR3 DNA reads TGTGCCTCTCACAGCCTATTCTCCTACAATGAGCAGTTCTTC. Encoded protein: CASHSLFSYNEQFF. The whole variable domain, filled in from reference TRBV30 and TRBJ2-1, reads SQTIHQWPATLVQPVGSPLSLECTVEGTSNPNLYWYRQAAGRGLQLLFYSVGIGQISSEVPQNLSASRPQDRQFILSSKKLLLSDSGFYLCASHSLFSYNEQFFGPGTRLTVL.

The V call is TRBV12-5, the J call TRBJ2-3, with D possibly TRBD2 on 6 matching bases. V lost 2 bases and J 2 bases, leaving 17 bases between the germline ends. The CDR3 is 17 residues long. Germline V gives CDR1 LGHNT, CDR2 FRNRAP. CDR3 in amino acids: CASGLSPSRGYTDTQYF. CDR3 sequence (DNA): TGTGCTAGTGGTTTGTCCCCCTCCCGGGGGTACACAGATACGCAGTATTTT.

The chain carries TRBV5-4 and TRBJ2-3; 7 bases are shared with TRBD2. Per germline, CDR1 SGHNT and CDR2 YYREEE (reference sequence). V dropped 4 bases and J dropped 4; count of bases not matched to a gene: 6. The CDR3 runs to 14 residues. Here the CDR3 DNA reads TGTGCCAGCAGCACAGGACTAGATCCAGATACGCAGTATTTT. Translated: CASSTGLDPDTQYF.

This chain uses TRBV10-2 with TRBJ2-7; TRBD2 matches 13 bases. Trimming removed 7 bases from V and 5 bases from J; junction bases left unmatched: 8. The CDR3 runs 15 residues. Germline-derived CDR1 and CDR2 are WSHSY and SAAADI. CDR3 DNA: TGCGCCAGCAAACCGACTAGCGGGGGGACCCACGAGCAGTACTTC. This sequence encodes CASKPTSGGTHEQYF.

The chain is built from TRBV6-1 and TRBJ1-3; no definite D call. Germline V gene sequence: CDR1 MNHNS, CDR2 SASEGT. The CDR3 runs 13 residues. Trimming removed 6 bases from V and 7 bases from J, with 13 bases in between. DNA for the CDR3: TGTGCCAGCAGCCTCCCCGGAGCGAACACCATATATTTT. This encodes CASSLPGANTIYF.

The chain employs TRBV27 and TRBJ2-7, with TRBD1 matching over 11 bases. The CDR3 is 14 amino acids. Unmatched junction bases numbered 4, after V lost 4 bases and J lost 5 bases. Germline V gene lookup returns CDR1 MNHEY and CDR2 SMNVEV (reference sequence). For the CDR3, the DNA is TGTGCCAGCAGTTCGTGGGACAGGGGGGACGAGCAGTACTTC. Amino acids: CASSSWDRGDEQYF.

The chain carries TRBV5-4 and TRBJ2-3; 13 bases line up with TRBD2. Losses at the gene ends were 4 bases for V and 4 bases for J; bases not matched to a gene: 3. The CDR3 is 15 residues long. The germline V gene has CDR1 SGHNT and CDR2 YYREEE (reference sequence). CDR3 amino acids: CASSKLAGGADTQYF. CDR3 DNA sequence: TGTGCCAGCAGCAAACTAGCGGGGGGGGCAGATACGCAGTATTTT.

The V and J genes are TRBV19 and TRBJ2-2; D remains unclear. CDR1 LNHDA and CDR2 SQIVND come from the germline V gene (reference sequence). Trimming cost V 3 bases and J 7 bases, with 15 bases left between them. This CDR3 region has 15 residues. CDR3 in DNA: TGTGCCAGTAGTATCCAAGCCCGAGAGAACGGGGAGCTGTTTTTT. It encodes CASSIQARENGELFF.

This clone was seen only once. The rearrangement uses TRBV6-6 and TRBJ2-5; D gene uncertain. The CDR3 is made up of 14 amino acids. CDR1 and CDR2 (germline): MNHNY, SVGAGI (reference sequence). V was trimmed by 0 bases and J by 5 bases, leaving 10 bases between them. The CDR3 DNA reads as TGTGCCAGCAGTTACTCGAGAGCGCCGGAGACCCAGTACTTC. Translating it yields CASSYSRAPETQYF.

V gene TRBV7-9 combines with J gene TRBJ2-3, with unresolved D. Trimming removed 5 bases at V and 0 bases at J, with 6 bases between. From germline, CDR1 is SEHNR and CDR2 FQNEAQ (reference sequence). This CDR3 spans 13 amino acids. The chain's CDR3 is CASSNTSTDTQYF. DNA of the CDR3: TGTGCCAGCAGCAATACTAGCACAGATACGCAGTATTTT.

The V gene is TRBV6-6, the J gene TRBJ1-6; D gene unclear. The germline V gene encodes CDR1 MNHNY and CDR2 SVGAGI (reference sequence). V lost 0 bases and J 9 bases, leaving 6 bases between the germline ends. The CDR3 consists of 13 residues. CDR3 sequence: CASSYSPFSPLHF. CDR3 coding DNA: TGTGCCAGCAGTTACTCTCCCTTTTCACCCCTCCACTTT.

CDR3 nucleotide sequence: TGTGCCAGCAGTAAACTAGCCCGTCTCTACGAGCAGTACTTC. Its translation: CASSKLARLYEQYF. V and J are TRBV6-5 and TRBJ2-7; maybe TRBD2 (6 bases). Trimming shortened V by 5 bases and J by 3 bases, and 14 bases separated the two germline ends. CDR1 and CDR2 (germline): MNHEY, SVGAGI. CDR3 length equals 14 residues.

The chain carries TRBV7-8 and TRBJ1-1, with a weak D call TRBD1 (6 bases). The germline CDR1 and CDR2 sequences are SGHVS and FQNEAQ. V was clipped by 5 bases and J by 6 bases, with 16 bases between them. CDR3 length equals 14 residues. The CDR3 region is CASSLAQQGAEAFF. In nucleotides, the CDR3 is TGTGCCAGCAGCCTCGCACAACAGGGCGCTGAAGCTTTCTTT.

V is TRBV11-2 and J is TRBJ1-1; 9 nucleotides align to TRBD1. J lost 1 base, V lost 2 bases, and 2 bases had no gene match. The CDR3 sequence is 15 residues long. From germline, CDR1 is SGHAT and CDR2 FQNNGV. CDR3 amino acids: CASSLWTGENTEAFF. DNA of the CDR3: TGTGCCAGCAGCTTATGGACAGGGGAGAACACTGAAGCTTTCTTT. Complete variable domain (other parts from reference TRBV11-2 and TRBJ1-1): EAGVAQSPRYKIIEKRQSVAFWCNPISGHATLYWYQQILGQGPKLLIQFQNNGVVDDSQLPKDRFSAERLKGVDSTLKIQPAKLEDSAVYLCASSLWTGENTEAFFGQGTRLTVV.